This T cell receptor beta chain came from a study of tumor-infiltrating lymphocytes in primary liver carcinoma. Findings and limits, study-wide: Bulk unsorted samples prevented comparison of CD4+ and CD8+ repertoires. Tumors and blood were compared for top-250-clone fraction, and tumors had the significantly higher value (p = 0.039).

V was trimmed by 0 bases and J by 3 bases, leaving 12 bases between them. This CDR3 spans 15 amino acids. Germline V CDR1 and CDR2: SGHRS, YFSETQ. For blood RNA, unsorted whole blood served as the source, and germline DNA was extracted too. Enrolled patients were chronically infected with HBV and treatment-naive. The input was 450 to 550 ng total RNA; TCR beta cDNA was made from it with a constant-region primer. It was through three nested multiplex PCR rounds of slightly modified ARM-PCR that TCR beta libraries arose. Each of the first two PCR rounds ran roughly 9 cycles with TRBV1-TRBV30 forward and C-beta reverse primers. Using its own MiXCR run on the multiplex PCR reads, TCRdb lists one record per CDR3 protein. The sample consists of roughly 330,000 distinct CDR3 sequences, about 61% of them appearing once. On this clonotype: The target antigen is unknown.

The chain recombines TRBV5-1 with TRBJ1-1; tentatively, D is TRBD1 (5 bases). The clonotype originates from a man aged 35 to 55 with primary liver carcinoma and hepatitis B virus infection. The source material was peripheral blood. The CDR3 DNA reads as TGCGCCAGCAGCTTGGGGGGGGGGTACGACACTGAAGCTTTCTTT. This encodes CASSLGGGYDTEAFF.